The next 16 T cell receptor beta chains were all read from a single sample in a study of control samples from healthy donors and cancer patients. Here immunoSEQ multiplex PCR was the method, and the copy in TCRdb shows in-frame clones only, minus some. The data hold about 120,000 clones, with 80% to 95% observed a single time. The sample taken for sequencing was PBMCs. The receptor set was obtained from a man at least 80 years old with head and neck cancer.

The CDR3 DNA reads as TGTGCCAGCGGGAGGGGGGGTCTAGCCAAAAACATTCAGTACTTC. Its protein is CASGRGGLAKNIQYF. This chain joins TRBV6-5 and TRBJ2-4; D possibly corresponds to TRBD2 (7 bases). Per germline, CDR1 MNHEY and CDR2 SVGAGI. Trimming cost V 8 bases and J 0 bases, with 14 bases left between them. The CDR3 length is 15 residues.

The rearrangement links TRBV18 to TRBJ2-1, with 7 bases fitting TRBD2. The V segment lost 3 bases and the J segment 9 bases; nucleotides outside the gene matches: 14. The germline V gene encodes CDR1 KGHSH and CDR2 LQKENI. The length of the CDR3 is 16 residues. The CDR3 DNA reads TGTGCCAGCTCACCGGGGCGGGAGTTTCGGTGGGGTGAGCAGTTCTTC. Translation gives CASSPGREFRWGEQFF.

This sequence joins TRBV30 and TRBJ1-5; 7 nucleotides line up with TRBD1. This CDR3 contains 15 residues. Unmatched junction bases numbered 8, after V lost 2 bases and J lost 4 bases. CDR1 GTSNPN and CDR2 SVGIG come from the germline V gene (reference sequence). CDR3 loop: CAWSLGDRTNQPQHF. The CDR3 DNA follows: TGTGCCTGGAGTCTAGGGGACAGAACGAATCAGCCCCAGCATTTT.

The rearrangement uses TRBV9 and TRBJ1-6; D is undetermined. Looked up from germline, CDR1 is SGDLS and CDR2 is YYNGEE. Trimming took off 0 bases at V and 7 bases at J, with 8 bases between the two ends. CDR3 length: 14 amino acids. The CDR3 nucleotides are TGTGCCAGCAGCGTAGAGGGCATGAATTCACCCCTCCACTTT. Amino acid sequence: CASSVEGMNSPLHF.

The CDR3 sequence is CASSPSGGAHEQFF. The CDR3 nucleotides are TGTGCCAGCAGTCCTAGCGGGGGGGCCCATGAGCAGTTCTTC. The genes are TRBV6-5 and TRBJ2-1; 12 bases line up with TRBD2. Germline CDR1 MNHEY, CDR2 SVGAGI. The CDR3 runs to 14 residues. Trimming cost V 5 bases and J 8 bases; bases outside gene matches: 4.

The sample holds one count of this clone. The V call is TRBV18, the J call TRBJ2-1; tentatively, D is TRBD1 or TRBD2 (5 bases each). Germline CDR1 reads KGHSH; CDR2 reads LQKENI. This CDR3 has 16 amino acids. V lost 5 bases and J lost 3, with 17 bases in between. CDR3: CASSSLLGDVYNEQFF. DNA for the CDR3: TGTGCCAGCTCAAGTTTGCTGGGGGATGTCTACAATGAGCAGTTCTTC.

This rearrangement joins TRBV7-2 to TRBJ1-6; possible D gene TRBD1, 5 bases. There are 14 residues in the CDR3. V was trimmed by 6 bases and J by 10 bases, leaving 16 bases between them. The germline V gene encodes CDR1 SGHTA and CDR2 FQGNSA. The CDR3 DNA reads TGTGCCAGCAGACCGGGGACCGGGCGGTCACCCCTCCACTTT. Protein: CASRPGTGRSPLHF.

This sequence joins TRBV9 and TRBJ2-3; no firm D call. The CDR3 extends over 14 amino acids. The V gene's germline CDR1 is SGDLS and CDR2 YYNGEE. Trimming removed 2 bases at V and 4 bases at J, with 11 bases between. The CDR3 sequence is CASSVLSEADTQYF. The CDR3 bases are TGTGCCAGCAGCGTTTTGAGCGAGGCAGATACGCAGTATTTT.

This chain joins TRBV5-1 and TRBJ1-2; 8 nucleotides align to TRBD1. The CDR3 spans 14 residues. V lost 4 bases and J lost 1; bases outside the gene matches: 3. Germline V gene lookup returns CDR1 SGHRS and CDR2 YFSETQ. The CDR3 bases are TGCGCCAGCAGCACAACAGGGGGTAACTATGGCTACACCTTC. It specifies CASSTTGGNYGYTF.

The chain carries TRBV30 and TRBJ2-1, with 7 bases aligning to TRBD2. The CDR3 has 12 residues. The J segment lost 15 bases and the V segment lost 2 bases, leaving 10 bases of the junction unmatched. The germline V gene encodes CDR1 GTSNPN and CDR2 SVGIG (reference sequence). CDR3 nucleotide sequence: TGTGCCTGGAGTCCACCGGAGCGGGGAGGGTTCTTC. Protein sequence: CAWSPPERGGFF.

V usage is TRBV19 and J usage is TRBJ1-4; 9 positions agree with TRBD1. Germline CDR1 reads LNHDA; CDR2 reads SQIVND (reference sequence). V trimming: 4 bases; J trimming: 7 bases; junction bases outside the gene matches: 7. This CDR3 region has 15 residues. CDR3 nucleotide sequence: TGTGCCAGTAGTAGCAGGACAGGGGTGGGTGAAAAACTGTTTTTT. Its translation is CASSSRTGVGEKLFF.

The CDR3 DNA sequence: TGCAGTGCTAGTTATTTAGTGACTGGCGAGCAGTACTTC. Translated: CSASYLVTGEQYF. The J gene is TRBJ2-7, the V gene TRBV20-1; no reliable D call. V shed 3 bases and J shed 6 bases, with 15 bases lying between them. In germline, CDR1 is DFQATT, CDR2 SNEGSKA (reference sequence). The CDR3 contains 13 residues.

The CDR3 is CASSLQTGTYEQYF. In DNA form, the CDR3 reads TGTGCCAGCAGTTTGCAGACAGGAACTTACGAGCAGTACTTC. This sequence joins TRBV27 and TRBJ2-7; a possible D gene is TRBD1 (6 bases). V lost 3 bases, J lost 4 bases, and 13 bases lay in between. CDR3 size: 14 residues. Germline V lookup: CDR1 MNHEY, CDR2 SMNVEV (reference sequence).

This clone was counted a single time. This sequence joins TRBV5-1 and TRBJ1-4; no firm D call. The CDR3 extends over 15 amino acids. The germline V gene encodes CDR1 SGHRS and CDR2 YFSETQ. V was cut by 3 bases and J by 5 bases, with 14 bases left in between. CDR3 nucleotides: TGCGCCAGCAGCTCGGACGGCCTTTCGAATGAAAAACTGTTTTTT. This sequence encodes CASSSDGLSNEKLFF.

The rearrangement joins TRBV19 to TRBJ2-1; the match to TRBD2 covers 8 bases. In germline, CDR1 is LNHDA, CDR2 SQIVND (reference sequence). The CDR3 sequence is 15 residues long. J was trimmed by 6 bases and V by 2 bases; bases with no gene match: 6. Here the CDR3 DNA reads TGTGCCAGTAGTATATATCCGGGGGGGCCCAATGAGCAGTTCTTC. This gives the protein CASSIYPGGPNEQFF.

The CDR3 nucleotides read TGTGCCAGCAGGTCCGGGACTAGGCCCCTTTACTACGAGCAGTACTTC. Translated, it gives CASRSGTRPLYYEQYF. The rearrangement uses TRBV5-6 and TRBJ2-7; 8 nucleotides match TRBD2. Germline CDR1 and CDR2: SGHDT and YYEEEE. CDR3 length: 16 residues. V lost 5 bases and J lost 3; bases outside the gene matches: 13.